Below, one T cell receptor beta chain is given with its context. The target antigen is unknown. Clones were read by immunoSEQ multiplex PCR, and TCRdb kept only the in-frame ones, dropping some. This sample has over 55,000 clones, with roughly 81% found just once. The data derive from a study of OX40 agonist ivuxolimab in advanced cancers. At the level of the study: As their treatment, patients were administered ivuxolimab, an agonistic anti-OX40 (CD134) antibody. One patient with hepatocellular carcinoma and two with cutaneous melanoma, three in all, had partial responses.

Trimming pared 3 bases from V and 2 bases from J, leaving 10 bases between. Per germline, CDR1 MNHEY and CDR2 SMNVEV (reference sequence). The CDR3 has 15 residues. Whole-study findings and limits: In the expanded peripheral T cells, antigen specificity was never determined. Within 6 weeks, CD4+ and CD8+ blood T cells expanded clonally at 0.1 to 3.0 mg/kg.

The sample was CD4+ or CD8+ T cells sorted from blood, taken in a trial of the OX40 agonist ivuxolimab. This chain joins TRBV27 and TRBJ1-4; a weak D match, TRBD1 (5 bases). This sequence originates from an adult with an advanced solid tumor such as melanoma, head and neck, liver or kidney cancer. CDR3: CASSFVRDTNEKLFF. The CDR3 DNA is TGTGCCAGCAGTTTCGTCAGGGACACTAATGAAAAACTGTTTTTT.